This T cell receptor beta chain was found in a study of CD8+CD57+ T cells in acquired aplastic anemia. For CDR3 and TCR beta VDJ profiling, genomic DNA was the template used. TCRdb fed the reads into MiXCR, producing one record per CDR3 protein. The sample contains 150,000 to 200,000 distinct CDR3 sequences, 45% to 55% of which appear only once. Before being chosen for sequencing, patients had shown CD8+CD57+ cell expansion by flow cytometry. Everyone among the patients had severe acquired aplastic anemia. This CDR3 spans 19 amino acids. V shed 6 bases, J shed 0 bases, and the junction held 15 bases outside the gene matches. The germline CDR1 and CDR2 sequences are MGHDK and SYGVNS.

The sequenced sample consisted of sorted CD4+, CD8+, or CD8+CD57+ T cells (not recorded which) from PBMCs. The V and J genes are TRBV25-1 and TRBJ2-5, with 11 positions matching TRBD1. This sequence was found in a human donor with aplastic anemia. The CDR3 sequence: CASRRGQDRGHLYQETQYF. CDR3 nucleotides: TGTGCCAGCAGGAGGGGGCAGGACAGGGGGCACCTTTACCAAGAGACCCAGTACTTC.